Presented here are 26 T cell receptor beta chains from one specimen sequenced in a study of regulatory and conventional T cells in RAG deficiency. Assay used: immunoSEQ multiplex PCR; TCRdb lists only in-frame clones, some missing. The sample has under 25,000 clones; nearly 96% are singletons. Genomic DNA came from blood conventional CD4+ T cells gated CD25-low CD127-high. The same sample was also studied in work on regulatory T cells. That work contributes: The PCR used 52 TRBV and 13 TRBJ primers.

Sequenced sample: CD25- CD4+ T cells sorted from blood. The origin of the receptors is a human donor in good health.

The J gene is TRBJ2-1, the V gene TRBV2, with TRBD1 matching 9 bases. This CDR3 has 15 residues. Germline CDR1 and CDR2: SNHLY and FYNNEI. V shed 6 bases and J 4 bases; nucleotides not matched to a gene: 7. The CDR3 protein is CASSAGTGSYNEQFF. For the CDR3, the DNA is TGTGCCAGCAGCGCCGGGACAGGGTCATACAATGAGCAGTTCTTC.

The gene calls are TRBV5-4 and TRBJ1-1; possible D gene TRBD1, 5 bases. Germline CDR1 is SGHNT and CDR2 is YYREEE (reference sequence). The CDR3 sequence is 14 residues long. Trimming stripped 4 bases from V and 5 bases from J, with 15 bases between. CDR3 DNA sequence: TGTGCCAGCAGCCGACAGCAAACGAGGACTGAAGCTTTCTTT. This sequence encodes CASSRQQTRTEAFF.

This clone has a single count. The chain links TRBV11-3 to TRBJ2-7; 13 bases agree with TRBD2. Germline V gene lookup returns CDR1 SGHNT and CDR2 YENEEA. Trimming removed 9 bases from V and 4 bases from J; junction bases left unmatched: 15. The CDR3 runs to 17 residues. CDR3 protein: CAREGEVGLAGEYEQYF. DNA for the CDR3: TGTGCCAGGGAGGGGGAAGTAGGACTAGCGGGGGAATACGAGCAGTACTTC.

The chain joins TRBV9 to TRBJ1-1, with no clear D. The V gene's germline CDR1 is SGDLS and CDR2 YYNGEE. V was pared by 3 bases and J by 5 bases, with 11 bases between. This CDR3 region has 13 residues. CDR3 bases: TGTGCCAGCAGCGCGCAGTTCAAAACTGAAGCTTTCTTT. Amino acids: CASSAQFKTEAFF.

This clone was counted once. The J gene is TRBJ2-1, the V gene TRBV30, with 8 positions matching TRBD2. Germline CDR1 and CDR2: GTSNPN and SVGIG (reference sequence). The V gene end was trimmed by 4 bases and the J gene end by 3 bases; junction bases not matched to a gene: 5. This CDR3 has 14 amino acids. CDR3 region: CAWKAGGYYNEQFF. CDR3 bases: TGTGCCTGGAAGGCGGGGGGATACTACAATGAGCAGTTCTTC.

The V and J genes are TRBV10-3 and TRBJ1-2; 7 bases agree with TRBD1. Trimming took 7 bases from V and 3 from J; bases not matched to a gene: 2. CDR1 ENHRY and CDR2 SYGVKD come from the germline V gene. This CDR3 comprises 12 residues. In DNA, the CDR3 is TGTGCCATCAATGGACAGGACTATGGCTACACCTTC. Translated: CAINGQDYGYTF.

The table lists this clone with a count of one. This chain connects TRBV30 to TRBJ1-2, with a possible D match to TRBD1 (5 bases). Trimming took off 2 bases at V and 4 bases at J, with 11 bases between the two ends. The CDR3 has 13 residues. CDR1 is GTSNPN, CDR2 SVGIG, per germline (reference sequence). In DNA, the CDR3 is TGTGCCTGGAGTATAAGGGGAATCTATGGCTACACCTTC. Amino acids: CAWSIRGIYGYTF.

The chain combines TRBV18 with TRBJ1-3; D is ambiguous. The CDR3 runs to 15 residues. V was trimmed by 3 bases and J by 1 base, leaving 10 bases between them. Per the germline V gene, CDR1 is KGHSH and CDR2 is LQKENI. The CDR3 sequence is CASSPLEASGNTIYF. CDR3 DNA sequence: TGTGCCAGCTCACCGTTAGAAGCGTCTGGAAACACCATATATTTT.

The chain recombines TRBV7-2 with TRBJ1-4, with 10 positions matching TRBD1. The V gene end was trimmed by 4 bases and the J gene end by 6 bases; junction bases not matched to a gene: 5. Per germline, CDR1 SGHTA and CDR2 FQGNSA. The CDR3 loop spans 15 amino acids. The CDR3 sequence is CASSSDRGRHEKLFF. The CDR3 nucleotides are TGTGCCAGCAGCTCGGACAGGGGGAGACATGAAAAACTGTTTTTT.

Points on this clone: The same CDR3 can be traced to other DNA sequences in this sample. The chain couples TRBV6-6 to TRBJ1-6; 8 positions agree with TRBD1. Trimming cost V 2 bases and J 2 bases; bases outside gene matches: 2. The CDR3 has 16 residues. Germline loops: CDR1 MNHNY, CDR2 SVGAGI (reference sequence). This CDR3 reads CASSYADRAYNSPLHF. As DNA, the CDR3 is TGTGCCAGCAGTTACGCGGACAGGGCCTATAATTCACCCCTCCACTTT.

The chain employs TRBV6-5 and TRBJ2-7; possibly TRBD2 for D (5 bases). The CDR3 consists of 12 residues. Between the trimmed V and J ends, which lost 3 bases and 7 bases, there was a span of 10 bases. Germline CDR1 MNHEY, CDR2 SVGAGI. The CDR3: CASSYNRLEQYF. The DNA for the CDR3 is TGTGCCAGCAGTTATAATCGACTAGAGCAGTACTTC.

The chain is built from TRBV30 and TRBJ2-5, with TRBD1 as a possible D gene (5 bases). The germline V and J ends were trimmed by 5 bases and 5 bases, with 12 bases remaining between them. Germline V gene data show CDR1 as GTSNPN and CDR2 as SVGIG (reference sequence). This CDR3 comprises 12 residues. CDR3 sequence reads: CAWGARRETQYF. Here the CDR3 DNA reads TGTGCCTGGGGGGCTAGGCGTGAGACCCAGTACTTC.

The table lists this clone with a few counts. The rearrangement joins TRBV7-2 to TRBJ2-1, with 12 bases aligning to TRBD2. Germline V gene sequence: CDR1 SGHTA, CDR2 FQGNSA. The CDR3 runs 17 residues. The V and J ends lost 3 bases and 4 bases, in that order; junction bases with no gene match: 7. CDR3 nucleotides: TGTGCCAGCAGCTTCCTCCCACTAGCGGGGGGATACAATGAGCAGTTCTTC. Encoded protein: CASSFLPLAGGYNEQFF.

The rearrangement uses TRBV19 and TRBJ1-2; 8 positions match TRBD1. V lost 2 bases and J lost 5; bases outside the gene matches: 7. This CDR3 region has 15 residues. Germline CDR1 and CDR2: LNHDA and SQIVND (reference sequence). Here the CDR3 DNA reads TGTGCCAGTAGTATACCTCGGGACAGGAATTATGGCTACACCTTC. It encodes CASSIPRDRNYGYTF.

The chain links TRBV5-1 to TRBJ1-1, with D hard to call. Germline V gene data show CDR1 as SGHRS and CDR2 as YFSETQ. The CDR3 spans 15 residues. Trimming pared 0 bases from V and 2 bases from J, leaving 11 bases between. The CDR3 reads CASSLAERLNTEAFF. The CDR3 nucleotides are TGCGCCAGCAGCTTGGCCGAGAGACTTAACACTGAAGCTTTCTTT.

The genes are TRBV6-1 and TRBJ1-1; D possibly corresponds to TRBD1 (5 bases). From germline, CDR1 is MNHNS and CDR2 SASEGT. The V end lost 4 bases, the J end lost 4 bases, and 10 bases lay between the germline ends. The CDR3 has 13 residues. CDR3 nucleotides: TGTGCCAGCAGTGCAGGGCGGAGCACTGAAGCTTTCTTT. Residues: CASSAGRSTEAFF.

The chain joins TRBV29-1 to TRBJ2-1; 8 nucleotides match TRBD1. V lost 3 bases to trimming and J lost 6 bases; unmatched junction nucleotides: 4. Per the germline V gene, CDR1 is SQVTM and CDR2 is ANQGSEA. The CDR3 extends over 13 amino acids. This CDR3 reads CSVDFTGGNEQFF. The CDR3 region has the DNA TGCAGCGTTGACTTTACAGGGGGCAATGAGCAGTTCTTC.

In nucleotides, the CDR3 is TGTGCCAGCAGTTTAGCCGGGGCAACCTCAGGGGGCACTGAAGCTTTCTTT. It yields the protein CASSLAGATSGGTEAFF. The rearrangement joins TRBV28 to TRBJ1-1; 7 bases align to TRBD1. Germline assignment: CDR1 MDHEN and CDR2 SYDVKM. This CDR3 has 17 amino acids. Trimming at V came to 2 bases and at J to 4 bases, leaving 13 bases not matched to a gene.

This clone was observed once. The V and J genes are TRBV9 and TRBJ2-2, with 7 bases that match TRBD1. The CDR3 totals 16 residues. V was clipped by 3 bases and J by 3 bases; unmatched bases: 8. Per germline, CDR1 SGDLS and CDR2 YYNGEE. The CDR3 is CASSAHRDSYTGELFF. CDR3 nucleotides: TGTGCCAGCAGCGCACACCGGGACAGCTACACCGGGGAGCTGTTTTTT.

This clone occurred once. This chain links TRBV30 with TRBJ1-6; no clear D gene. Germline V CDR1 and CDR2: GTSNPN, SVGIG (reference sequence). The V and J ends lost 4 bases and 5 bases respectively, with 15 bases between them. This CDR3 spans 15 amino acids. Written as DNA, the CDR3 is TGTGCCTGGATTAGCGGGCCGAAAGATAATTCACCCCTCCACTTT. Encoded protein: CAWISGPKDNSPLHF.

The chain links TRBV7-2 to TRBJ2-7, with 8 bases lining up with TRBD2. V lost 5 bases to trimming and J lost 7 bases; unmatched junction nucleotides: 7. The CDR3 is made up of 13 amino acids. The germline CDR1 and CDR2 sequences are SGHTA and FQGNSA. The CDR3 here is CASSPGLVGEQYF. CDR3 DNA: TGTGCCAGCAGCCCGGGACTAGTAGGAGAGCAGTACTTC.

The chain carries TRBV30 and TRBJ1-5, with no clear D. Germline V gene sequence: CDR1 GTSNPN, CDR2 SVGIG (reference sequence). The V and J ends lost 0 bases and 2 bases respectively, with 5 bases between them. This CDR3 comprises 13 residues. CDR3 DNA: TGTGCCTGGAGTGTAGAGGGCAATCAGCCCCAGCATTTT. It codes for CAWSVEGNQPQHF.

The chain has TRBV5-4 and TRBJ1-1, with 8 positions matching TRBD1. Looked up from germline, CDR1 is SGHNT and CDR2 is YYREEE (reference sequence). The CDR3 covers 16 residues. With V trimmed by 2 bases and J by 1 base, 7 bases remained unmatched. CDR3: CASSLPGQVTNTEAFF. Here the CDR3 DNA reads TGTGCCAGCAGCTTACCGGGACAGGTGACGAACACTGAAGCTTTCTTT. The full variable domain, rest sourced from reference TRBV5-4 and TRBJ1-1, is ETGVTQSPTHLIKTRGQQVTLRCSSQSGHNTVSWYQQALGQGPQFIFQYYREEENGRGNFPPRFSGLQFPNYSSELNVNALELDDSALYLCASSLPGQVTNTEAFFGQGTRLTVV.

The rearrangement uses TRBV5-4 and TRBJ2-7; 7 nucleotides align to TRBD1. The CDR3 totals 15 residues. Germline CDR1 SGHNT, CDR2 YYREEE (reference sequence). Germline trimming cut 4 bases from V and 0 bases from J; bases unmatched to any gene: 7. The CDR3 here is CASSRPGQVSYEQYF. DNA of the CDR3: TGTGCCAGCAGCAGGCCCGGACAGGTCTCCTACGAGCAGTACTTC.

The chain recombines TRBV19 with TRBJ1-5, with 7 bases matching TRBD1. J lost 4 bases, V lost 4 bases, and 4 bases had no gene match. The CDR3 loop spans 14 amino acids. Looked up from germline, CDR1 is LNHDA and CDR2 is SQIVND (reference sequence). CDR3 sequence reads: CASSTGTDNQPQHF. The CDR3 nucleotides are TGTGCCAGTAGTACCGGGACAGATAATCAGCCCCAGCATTTT.

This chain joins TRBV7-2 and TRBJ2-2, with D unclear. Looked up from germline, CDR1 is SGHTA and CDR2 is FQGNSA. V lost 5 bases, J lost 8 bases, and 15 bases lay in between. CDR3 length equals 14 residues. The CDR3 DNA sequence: TGTGCCAGCAGCCGTCCACTTAAAGTGGGGGAGCTGTTTTTT. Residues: CASSRPLKVGELFF.